The entry that follows covers one TCR beta chain sequence. This entry is derived from a study of shared clonotypes between healthy human individuals. About the research overall: Per-donor plates numbered three CD4 naive, three CD4 memory, two CD8 naive and one CD8 memory.

V gave up 5 bases and J gave up 9 bases, with 11 bases separating them. CDR1 is MNHEY and CDR2 is SVGAGI in the germline V gene. The CDR3 consists of 12 residues. CD45RO-negative CD8 cells positively selected for CCR7 made up the naive population, which excluded terminally differentiated effector memory CD45RA+ cells. The donors, all of them Caucasian adults, lived in Nashville, Tennessee. The assay was carried out at the deep level. Using roughly 180 ng DNA, around 30,000 T cell genomes, the sorted-subset replicate PCRs were run. Assay used: immunoSEQ multiplex PCR; TCRdb lists only in-frame clones, some missing. There are 1.5 million to 2.5 million clones in the sample; about 95% occur only once, and around 1% lies in the top ten.

Sequenced: naive CD8+ T cells sorted from blood. The chain links TRBV6-5 to TRBJ2-1, with D perhaps given as TRBD1 or TRBD2 (5 bases each). This TCR was recovered from a man between 18 and 29 years old in good health. CDR3 in DNA: TGTGCCAGCAGTCAAACTGGGGGTGAGCAGTTCTTC. Translated, it gives CASSQTGGEQFF.